This T cell receptor beta chain was recovered during a study of blood T cells in healthy people across ages. The CDR3 sequence is 16 residues long. Germline V gene data show CDR1 as KGHSH and CDR2 as LQKENI. Total RNA was extracted at no less than 6 micrograms per sample. Next came a second PCR, run for about 6 to 12 cycles, which used a sample-barcoded 5' primer along with a J-beta primer mix. Every individual sample yielded 2.5 million or more paired-end reads (each containing CDR3). MiXCR, applied by TCRdb to the 5' RACE reads, yields one record per CDR3 protein. Of some 900,000 distinct CDR3 sequences listed, 45% to 50% were seen once; the top ten hold under 15%.

The material sequenced was blood. The rearrangement links TRBV18 to TRBJ2-5; 7 bases map to TRBD1. Near its end, the DNA agrees better with TRBJ2-7, so the J call may be wrong. The source is a man aged 30 to 45 in good health. CDR3 in amino acids: CASSQITGSGGYEQYF. The CDR3 DNA reads as TGTGCCAGCTCACAAATTACCGGGTCAGGGGGCTACGAGCAGTACTTC.